Each of the 9 T cell receptor beta chains below was sequenced from the same sample in a study of T cell responses to AZD1222 COVID-19 vaccine. Produced via immunoSEQ multiplex PCR; TCRdb's table is partial and in-frame only. The sample includes around 200,000 clones, 94% of them seen just once. The sequenced sample was peripheral blood, obtained 28 days after the second AZD1222 dose. The source of these receptors is an adult who received the AZD1222 COVID-19 vaccine.

This clone was seen a single time. This chain joins TRBV13 and TRBJ2-7; D unclear. Germline V gene lookup returns CDR1 PRHDT and CDR2 FYEKMQ (reference sequence). The CDR3 extends over 15 amino acids. V gave up 5 bases and J gave up 2 bases, with 16 bases separating them. For the CDR3, the DNA is TGTGCCAGCAGCGCCGCCTGGGTACGAGCCTACGAGCAGTACTTC. This encodes CASSAAWVRAYEQYF.

The rearrangement links TRBV28 to TRBJ1-3; tentative D call: TRBD1 (5 bases). V lost 8 bases and J 11 bases, leaving 22 bases between the germline ends. Looked up from germline, CDR1 is MDHEN and CDR2 is SYDVKM. There are 14 residues in the CDR3. CDR3 protein: CASSTGLLSVAIYF. The CDR3 region has the DNA TGTGCCAGCTCCACGGGACTCCTAAGTGTCGCCATATATTTT. Drawing the rest from reference TRBV28 and TRBJ1-3, the complete variable domain is DVKVTQSSRYLVKRTGEKVFLECVQDMDHENMFWYRQDPGLGLRLIYFSYDVKMKEKGDIPEGYSVSREKKERFSLILESASTNQTSMYLCASSTGLLSVAIYFGEGSWLTVV.

The V and J genes are TRBV5-6 and TRBJ1-2; perhaps TRBD1 as D (5 bases). V lost 0 bases, J lost 6 bases, and 12 bases lay in between. The V gene's germline CDR1 is SGHDT and CDR2 YYEEEE. The CDR3 loop spans 14 amino acids. The chain's CDR3 is CASSLVEGLNGYTF. The CDR3 bases are TGTGCCAGCAGCTTGGTCGAGGGACTGAATGGCTACACCTTC.

The rearrangement links TRBV5-6 to TRBJ2-5, with unresolved D. The CDR3 extends over 13 amino acids. From germline, CDR1 is SGHDT and CDR2 YYEEEE. Trimming took off 6 bases at V and 3 bases at J, with 12 bases between the two ends. The CDR3 DNA reads TGTGCCAGCACCCCGTCGGCAGAAGAGACCCAGTACTTC. Translated: CASTPSAEETQYF.

The chain combines TRBV13 with TRBJ1-2; D possibly corresponds to TRBD1 (5 bases). Germline assignment: CDR1 PRHDT and CDR2 FYEKMQ (reference sequence). Trimming removed 0 bases at V and 2 bases at J, with 13 bases between. This CDR3 has 16 amino acids. The CDR3 loop reads CASSLGPGDGNYGYTF. For the CDR3, the DNA is TGTGCCAGCAGCTTAGGCCCTGGGGACGGAAACTATGGCTACACCTTC.

This chain uses TRBV19 with TRBJ1-5; D possibly corresponds to TRBD1 (6 bases). Germline V gene sequence: CDR1 LNHDA, CDR2 SQIVND (reference sequence). CDR3 size: 15 residues. The V gene lost 7 bases and the J gene lost 3 bases, with 16 bases spanning the gap. The CDR3 sequence is CASIDRGASNQPQHF. CDR3 nucleotides: TGTGCCAGTATAGATCGGGGGGCCTCCAATCAGCCCCAGCATTTT.

The sample holds one count of this clone. The gene calls are TRBV13 and TRBJ2-3; 8 nucleotides agree with TRBD1. Germline lookup yields CDR1 PRHDT and CDR2 FYEKMQ (reference sequence). The CDR3 totals 14 residues. V shed 5 bases and J 4 bases; nucleotides not matched to a gene: 5. The CDR3: CASSVGQGSDTQYF. CDR3 DNA sequence: TGTGCCAGCAGCGTCGGACAGGGTTCAGATACGCAGTATTTT.

This chain uses TRBV4-1 with TRBJ2-7; D is unresolved. The CDR3 totals 14 residues. Germline V lookup: CDR1 MGHRA, CDR2 YSYEKL. With 0 bases removed from V and 4 bases from J, the gap between germline ends came to 10 bases. DNA of the CDR3: TGCGCCAGCAGCCAAGAAAGAAGTGGTTACGAGCAGTACTTC. It is translated as CASSQERSGYEQYF.

Note on this clone: Additional DNA sequences in this sample encode the identical CDR3. The chain joins TRBV5-1 to TRBJ1-5; D might be TRBD1 (5 bases). Germline values: CDR1 SGHRS, CDR2 YFSETQ. The V end was cut by 5 bases, the J end by 4 bases, with 10 bases between. The CDR3 loop spans 13 amino acids. Here the CDR3 reads CASRQGSNQPQHF. The CDR3 coding sequence is TGCGCCAGCAGGCAGGGATCGAATCAGCCCCAGCATTTT.